This record looks at one TCR beta chain sequence and its context. The target of this receptor is not known. Nothing much larger sits one base from this clone, and base qualities are not available. Between the V and J ends, shortened by 8 bases and 2 bases respectively, the junction contains 16 bases. From its cysteine to its phenylalanine, the CDR3 spans 14 amino acids. Just the 42-base CDR3 DNA is kept, in frame starting at base 1. Sequences SGHTA (CDR1) and FQGNSA (CDR2) are obtained from the germline V gene. This entry comes from a study of identical twins (dated by TCRdb to 2016 to 2017). With respect to the entire study: The study deep-sequenced TCR alpha and beta repertoires from monozygotic twins, unrelated adults of various ages and cord blood to test whether fetal clonotypes persist. To rule out contamination, the twin experiments were replicated at different times with different library preparation protocols. The research as a whole found: Because the same donors could not be followed over many years, the conclusions relied on cross-sectional statistical analysis. Recombination models systematically underestimated out-of-frame TCR alpha sharing in monozygotic twins but agreed with sharing between unrelated individuals. Invariant T cells such as MAIT and iNKT could partly confound zero-insertion analyses, though diverse VJ usage argued against this for most clonotypes. Fewer insertions were carried by abundant cord blood beta clonotypes; a weaker similar trend was observed in young adult naive repertoires, while no such trend was observed in memory repertoires. Compared with coincidental sharing between unrelated individuals, out-of-frame TCR alpha sequences shared between twins showed an excess of sequences with low generation probability. The excess sharing between twins in beta out-of-frame sequences was weaker because fewer shared sequences reduced the signal-to-noise ratio.

Preparation of the library involved 5' RACE. TCRdb lists the instrument as Illumina HiSeq 2000. Template switching added a universal primer binding site, and the final cDNA carried a unique molecular identifier that allowed TCR cDNA molecules to be counted accurately. First-strand cDNA for TCR alpha and beta chains was synthesized from specific primers in the conserved constant-segment region. To control for contamination, every cDNA library was double barcoded, receiving both a SMART-Mk sample barcode and Illumina barcodes. TruSeq adapter sequences, together with Illumina sample barcodes, were added in two successive PCR steps. The Illumina HiSeq platform was used with custom primers to sequence TCR alpha and beta cDNA libraries. In the paper's pipeline: MiGEC was used to process raw reads and extract unique molecular identifiers, and MiXCR was used to find CDR3 positions. Recombination models were inferred per individual with the repgenHMM and IGoR tools using an EM algorithm. Shared clonotype analysis was performed with the tcR package in R, normalizing sharing by the product of cloneset sizes. To study raw recombination without the effects of thymic and clonal selection, out-of-frame nonproductive sequences were analyzed. The public reads were reprocessed in TCRdb via fastp at Q25 and MiXCR, keeping in-frame beta chains. Rows are combined by CDR3 protein, so each entry shows the most common genes and DNA. V and J calls and clone size were set by TCRdb, not the authors. This sample has hundreds of thousands of distinct CDR3 sequences in its table, and more than 6.5% of those were observed once. The ten largest make up 0.8% to 1% of the sample.

Every donor was a healthy Caucasian. The twin cohort comprised three pairs of female monozygotic twins, all aged about 18 to 29 years. Peripheral blood mononuclear cells were the source from which RNA for the TCR libraries was isolated. This sample also appeared in a second study, on yellow fever vaccine responses in identical twins. As that second paper reports: According to the authors, in identical twins the way T cells responded to vaccination appeared partly convergent and partly personalized. The study precisely tracked vaccine-responding T cell clones in identical twins.

The sequence was collected from a woman aged 18 to 35 in good health. The chain links TRBV7-2 with TRBJ2-7; the D gene is perhaps TRBD1, on 5 matching bases. The sequencing input was PBMCs. The CDR3 region reads CASVLTGPPYEQYF. In nucleotides, the sequence is TGTGCCAGCGTACTCACAGGACCACCCTACGAGCAGTACTTC. This CDR3, with the reference TRBV7-2 and TRBJ2-7 proteins standing in past its ends, gives the full variable domain GAGVSQSPSNKVTEKGKDVELRCDPISGHTALYWYRQSLGQGLEFLIYFQGNSAPDKSGLPSDRFSAERTGGSVSTLTIQRTQQEDSAVYLCASVLTGPPYEQYFGPGTRLTVT.